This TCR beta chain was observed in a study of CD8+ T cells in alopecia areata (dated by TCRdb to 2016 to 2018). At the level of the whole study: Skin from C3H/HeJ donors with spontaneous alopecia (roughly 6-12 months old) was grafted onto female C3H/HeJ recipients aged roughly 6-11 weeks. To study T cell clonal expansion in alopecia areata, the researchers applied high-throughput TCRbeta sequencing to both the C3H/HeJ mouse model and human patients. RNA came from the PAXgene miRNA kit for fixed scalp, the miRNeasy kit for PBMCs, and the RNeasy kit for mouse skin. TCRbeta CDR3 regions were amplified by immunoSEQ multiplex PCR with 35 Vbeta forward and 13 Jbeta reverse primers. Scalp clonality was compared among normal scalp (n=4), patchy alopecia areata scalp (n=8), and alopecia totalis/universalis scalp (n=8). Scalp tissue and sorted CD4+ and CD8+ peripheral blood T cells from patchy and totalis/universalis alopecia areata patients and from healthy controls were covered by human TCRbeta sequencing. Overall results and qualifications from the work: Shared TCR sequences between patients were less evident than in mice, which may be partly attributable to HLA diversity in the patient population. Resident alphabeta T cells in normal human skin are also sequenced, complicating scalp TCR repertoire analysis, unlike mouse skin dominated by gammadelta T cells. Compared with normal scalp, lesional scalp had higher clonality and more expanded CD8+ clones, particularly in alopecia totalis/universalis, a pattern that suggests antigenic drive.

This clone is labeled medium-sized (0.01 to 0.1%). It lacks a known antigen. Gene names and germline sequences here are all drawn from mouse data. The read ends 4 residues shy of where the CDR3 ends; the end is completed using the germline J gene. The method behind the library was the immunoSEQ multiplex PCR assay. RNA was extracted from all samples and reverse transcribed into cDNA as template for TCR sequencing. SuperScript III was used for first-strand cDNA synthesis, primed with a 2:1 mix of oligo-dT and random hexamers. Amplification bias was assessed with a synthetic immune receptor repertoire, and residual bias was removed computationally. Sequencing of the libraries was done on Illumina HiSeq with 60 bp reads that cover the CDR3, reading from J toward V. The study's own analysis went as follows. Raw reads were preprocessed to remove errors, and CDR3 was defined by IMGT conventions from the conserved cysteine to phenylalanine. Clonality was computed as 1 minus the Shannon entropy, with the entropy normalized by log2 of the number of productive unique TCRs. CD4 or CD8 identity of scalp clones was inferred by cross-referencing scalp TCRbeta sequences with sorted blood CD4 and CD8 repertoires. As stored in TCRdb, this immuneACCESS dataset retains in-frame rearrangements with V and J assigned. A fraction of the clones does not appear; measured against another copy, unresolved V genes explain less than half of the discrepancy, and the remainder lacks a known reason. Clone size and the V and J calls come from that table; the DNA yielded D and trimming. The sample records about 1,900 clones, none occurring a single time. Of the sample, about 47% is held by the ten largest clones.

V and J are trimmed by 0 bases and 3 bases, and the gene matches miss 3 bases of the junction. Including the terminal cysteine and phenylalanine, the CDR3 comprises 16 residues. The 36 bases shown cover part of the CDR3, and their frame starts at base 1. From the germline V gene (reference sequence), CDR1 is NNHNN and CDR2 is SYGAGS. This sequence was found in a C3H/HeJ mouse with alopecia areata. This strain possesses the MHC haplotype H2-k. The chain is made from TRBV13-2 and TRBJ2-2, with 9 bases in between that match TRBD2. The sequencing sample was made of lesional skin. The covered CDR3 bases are TGTGCCAGCGGTGATGGTAGACTGGGGGACACCGGG. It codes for CASGDGRLGDTG. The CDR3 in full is CASGDGRLGDTGQLYF.